The rows below give T cell receptor beta chains drawn from one sample of a study of PD-1 blockade in classical Hodgkin lymphoma. Profiled with immunoSEQ multiplex PCR; TCRdb holds only in-frame clones, not every one. The table has 100,000 to 120,000 clones, approximately 90% seen once. The source was peripheral blood mononuclear cells (PBMCs), collected before the second cycle of nivolumab. The receptors originated from a human donor with classical Hodgkin lymphoma. CDR3s include the opening cysteine and the closing phenylalanine or tryptophan. Fields, in order: V gene, CDR3 protein.

TRBV7-6 CASSLVGRGVHRGANVLTF
TRBV7-9 CASSRVGQGLNEQFF
TRBV5-1 CASSWTGQGDWGLYNEQFF
TRBV7-6 CASSFAGGSEQFF
TRBV7-2 CASSSGQGGYGYTF
TRBV9 CASSAPGRGYEQYF
TRBV2 CASSEARVNYGYTF
TRBV30 CAWATGEGCQPQHF
TRBV12-5 CASGRGGLSGHNEQFF
TRBV28 CASSPGVGYTF
TRBV7-8 CASSLVGGRVSYEQYF
TRBV14 CASSQVVYEQYF
TRBV7-2 CASSDQGLAGVGEQYF
TRBV2 CASSEDNEQYF
TRBV7-8 CASSPRRAEQYF
TRBV30 CAWSQDPYEQYF
TRBV20-1 CRGDDGDEAFF
TRBV15 CATYQGPGGTDTQYF
TRBV2 CASSQDRGSSTDTQYF
TRBV6-4 CASSDHGQVYGYTF
TRBV18 CASSPPPGGGFTPQHF
TRBV7-2 CASSPQYQETQYF
TRBV6-4 CASSGAGLDAETQYF
TRBV4-2 CASSQSGNTIYF
TRBV6-6 CATNRDLISDEQFF
TRBV19 CASKQGTNEKLFF
TRBV6-1 CASSDREGFATNEKLFF
TRBV13 CASSSRTDSSSYEQYF
TRBV7-9 CASSPSGTKSSYEQYF
TRBV15 CATSRGTANYGYTF
TRBV30 CAWSVPWRDFSYEQYF
TRBV13 CASSPSGGNSLHTF
TRBV4-1 CASSQVSTNNEQFF
TRBV5-1 CASRIQGTNYGYTF
TRBV4-1 CASSQERTSGDDEQYF
TRBV2 CASSVQGTKNTGELFF
TRBV29-1 CSVEGQSGLNTGELFF
TRBV2 CASSVGDRYEQYF
TRBV6-5 CASLNFGANVLTF
TRBV4-2 CASSQERASYNEQFF
TRBV5-6 CASSLRGIGRGGYTF
TRBV7-2 CASSFTFSNKNIQYF
TRBV7-9 CASSSQLSGGIENEQFF
TRBV27 CASSLLGDYEQYF
TRBV4-1 CASSQTTGNEQFF
TRBV18 CASSPVGVTEAFF
TRBV6-5 CASSYSTAAGGNEQFF
TRBV6-1 CASSVGPDGQPQHF
TRBV7-9 CASSETGGTNEKLFF
TRBV4-1 CASSSGAPSYEQYF
TRBV6-1 CASSEPGGNYGYTF
TRBV30 CAWRIPGTGGGRGGYTF